These 32 T cell receptor beta chains were sequenced from one sample in a study of T cells in Graves' hyperthyroidism and ophthalmopathy (dated by TCRdb to the late 2010s). Library preparation was by multiplex PCR. Sequencing instrument: Illumina HiSeq 2000. TCR beta CDR3 regions were amplified from RNA transcripts. The first round of RT-PCR for the TCR CDR3 was performed with the HTBI primer set and the Qiagen OneStep RT-PCR kit. The public reads were reprocessed in TCRdb via fastp at Q25 and MiXCR, keeping in-frame beta chains. Entries that share a CDR3 protein sequence are merged under the most common genes and DNA. The sample includes 500,000 to 600,000 distinct CDR3 sequences, with around 17% observed a single time. The ten largest clones add up to approximately 18% of the sample. The specimen sequenced was blood. These receptors all stem from a woman aged 18-35 years with Graves' hyperthyroidism.

This sequence joins TRBV15 and TRBJ1-3; D not certain. The V end lost 0 bases, the J end lost 0 bases, and 15 bases lay between the germline ends. Germline V CDR1 and CDR2: LNHNV, YYDKDF (reference sequence). The CDR3 spans 18 residues. The CDR3 here is CATSRDRIALSSGNTIYF. The DNA for the CDR3 is TGTGCCACCAGCAGAGACAGGATAGCCCTTTCCTCTGGAAACACCATATATTTT.

In this sample, this clonotype turned up many times. The J gene is TRBJ1-2, the V gene TRBV13, with D possibly TRBD1 on 6 matching bases. Trimming took 4 bases from V and 3 from J, leaving 18 bases between them. The CDR3 consists of 16 residues. Looked up from germline, CDR1 is PRHDT and CDR2 is FYEKMQ (reference sequence). For the CDR3, the DNA is TGTGCCAGCAGCTGGGGAGGACAGTCGGTAGACTATGGCTACACCTTC. Its translation: CASSWGGQSVDYGYTF.

There are many counts of this clonotype. J is TRBJ2-7 and V is TRBV3-1; tentative D call: TRBD2 (5 bases). V was trimmed by 4 bases and J by 3 bases, leaving 19 bases between them. CDR1 is LGHDT and CDR2 is YNNKEL in the germline V gene (reference sequence). This CDR3 is 16 amino acids long. DNA for the CDR3: TGTGCCAGCAGCCCAATCCCGGGAACCGAGGGCTACGAGCAGTACTTC. Its protein is CASSPIPGTEGYEQYF.

The rearrangement uses TRBV11-2 and TRBJ2-2; D is unresolved. Germline V gives CDR1 SGHAT, CDR2 FQNNGV. CDR3 length equals 16 residues. With 6 bases removed from V and 1 base from J, the gap between germline ends came to 15 bases. In DNA, the CDR3 is TGTGCCAGCAGGGGTTTCGGGCAGGAGAACACCGGGGAGCTGTTTTTT. It encodes CASRGFGQENTGELFF.

A word on this clonotype: A clone one base away is much larger, so this may be a read error. This chain uses TRBV12-3 or TRBV12-4 with TRBJ2-5, with D perhaps given as TRBD1 or TRBD2 (6 bases each). CDR3 length equals 14 residues. Here the CDR3 DNA reads TGTGCCAGCAGTAAGAAACAGGGAGGAGAGGCCCAGTACTTC. It translates to CASSKKQGGEAQYF.

Ten or more counts support this clonotype. The rearrangement links TRBV20-1 to TRBJ2-5; 10 bases match TRBD2. J gave up 0 bases and V 4 bases, and 2 bases lay outside the gene matches. Germline V CDR1 and CDR2: DFQATT, SNEGSKA (reference sequence). This CDR3 contains 14 residues. In DNA, the CDR3 is TGCAGTGCTAATAGCGGGAGGAACCAAGAGACCCAGTACTTC. Translating gives CSANSGRNQETQYF.

The chain combines TRBV6-5 with TRBJ1-5, with D perhaps TRBD1 (5 bases). The CDR3 loop spans 14 amino acids. Germline V lookup: CDR1 MNHEY, CDR2 SVGAGI. Trimming took off 2 bases at V and 6 bases at J, with 11 bases between the two ends. The chain's CDR3 is CASSYAGGSQPQHF. The CDR3 DNA is TGTGCCAGCAGTTACGCCGGGGGAAGTCAGCCCCAGCATTTT.

The chain employs TRBV29-1 and TRBJ2-5; 8 nucleotides match TRBD2. The CDR3 spans 12 residues. J was trimmed by 2 bases and V by 8 bases; bases with no gene match: 4. CDR1 SQVTM and CDR2 ANQGSEA come from the germline V gene. In nucleotides, the CDR3 is TGCAGCTCCCGGGGGGGGCAAGAGACCCAGTACTTC. This encodes CSSRGGQETQYF.

The chain employs TRBV20-1 and TRBJ1-5; D perhaps matches TRBD1 (5 bases). V was shortened by 3 bases and J by 0 bases, with 9 bases between the two germline ends. CDR3 length equals 14 residues. Per the germline V gene, CDR1 is DFQATT and CDR2 is SNEGSKA (reference sequence). CDR3 in amino acids: CSASEGNSNQPQHF. CDR3 DNA: TGCAGTGCTAGTGAGGGGAATAGCAATCAGCCCCAGCATTTT.

Many counts were recorded for this clonotype. The J gene is TRBJ2-7, the V gene TRBV24-1; D gene ambiguous. The V gene lost 5 bases and the J gene lost 0 bases, with 13 bases spanning the gap. CDR1 and CDR2 (germline): KGHDR, SFDVKD. The length of the CDR3 is 15 residues. The CDR3 DNA sequence: TGTGCCACCAGTGGGCCGGACGGCAACTCCTACGAGCAGTACTTC. Translation gives CATSGPDGNSYEQYF.

This clonotype occurred many times. This chain links TRBV10-3 with TRBJ1-5, with TRBD1 as a possible D gene (6 bases). Trimming removed 3 bases from V and 6 bases from J, with 15 bases in between. The germline CDR1 and CDR2 sequences are ENHRY and SYGVKD. CDR3 size: 15 residues. The CDR3 nucleotides read TGTGCCATCAGTGAAGGGGGGGAGCGAGCTCAGCCCCAGCATTTT. Translation gives CAISEGGERAQPQHF.

There are a few counts of this clonotype. This chain uses TRBV19 with TRBJ2-3, with 10 bases matching TRBD2. The CDR3 is 15 amino acids. Germline V gene sequence: CDR1 LNHDA, CDR2 SQIVND (reference sequence). With 3 bases clipped from V and 4 bases from J, the junction kept 4 bases outside the gene matches. In DNA form, the CDR3 reads TGTGCCAGTAGTATGGGACTAGCGCGGGCAGATACGCAGTATTTT. Protein: CASSMGLARADTQYF. The full variable domain, completed using reference TRBV19 and TRBJ2-3, is DGGITQSPKYLFRKEGQNVTLSCEQNLNHDAMYWYRQDPGQGLRLIYYSQIVNDFQKGDIAEGYSVSREKKESFPLTVTSAQKNPTAFYLCASSMGLARADTQYFGPGTRLTVL.

In its sample, this clonotype was seen a few times. V gene TRBV25-1 combines with J gene TRBJ2-1; D remains ambiguous. The V end was cut by 4 bases, the J end by 0 bases, with 13 bases between. The CDR3 covers 16 residues. The V gene's germline CDR1 is MGHDK and CDR2 SYGVNS. DNA of the CDR3: TGTGCCAGCAGTGCCCCAATAAGGGTCTCCTACAATGAGCAGTTCTTC. The encoded protein is CASSAPIRVSYNEQFF.

As to this clonotype: An end of the junction does not agree with germline; a read error may underlie this. The rearrangement links TRBV5-1 to TRBJ2-5, with D unresolved. CDR1 and CDR2 from the germline V gene are SGHRS and YFSETQ. The CDR3 is 14 amino acids. DNA of the CDR3: TGTACCAGCAGCTTAGGGTTAAGACAAGAGACCCAGTACTTC. It translates to CTSSLGLRQETQYF.

The sample holds a few counts of this clonotype. The chain joins TRBV30 to TRBJ2-5; no firm D call. CDR1 and CDR2 from the germline V gene are GTSNPN and SVGIG (reference sequence). The CDR3 is 15 residues long. Trimming shortened V by 0 bases and J by 1 base, and 12 bases separated the two germline ends. The CDR3 sequence: CAWSVRLAPQETQYF. The CDR3 DNA follows: TGTGCCTGGAGTGTAAGGTTGGCACCCCAAGAGACCCAGTACTTC.

In this sample, this clonotype turned up many times. DNA for the CDR3: TGTGCCAGCGCACGGGAAAACTATGGCTACACCTTC. Translation: CASARENYGYTF. The chain carries TRBV27 and TRBJ1-2; D call uncertain. CDR1 and CDR2 (germline): MNHEY, SMNVEV (reference sequence). This CDR3 contains 12 residues. Trimming shortened V by 8 bases and J by 2 bases, and 9 bases separated the two germline ends.

Ten or more counts support this clonotype. The CDR3 reads CASSYDRLAGAITDTQYF. DNA for the CDR3: TGTGCCAGCAGTTACGACCGACTAGCGGGCGCGATCACAGATACGCAGTATTTT. This chain uses TRBV6-6 with TRBJ2-3, with 10 bases that match TRBD2. The V and J ends lost 2 bases and 2 bases, in that order; junction bases with no gene match: 10. The CDR3 sequence is 18 residues long. From germline, CDR1 is MNHNY and CDR2 SVGAGI (reference sequence).

This chain uses TRBV6-5 with TRBJ2-7; tentatively, D is TRBD1 (5 bases). Germline V gene sequence: CDR1 MNHEY, CDR2 SVGAGI. V dropped 2 bases and J dropped 4 bases, with 12 bases sitting between them. The CDR3 is 14 residues long. CDR3 amino acids: CASSYDSLEYEQYF. CDR3 in DNA: TGTGCCAGCAGTTACGACAGCCTAGAATACGAGCAGTACTTC.

In this sample, this clonotype turned up a few times. V and J are TRBV4-2 and TRBJ2-7; 7 bases fit TRBD2. The CDR3 loop spans 15 amino acids. The junction had 9 bases not matched to a gene; V was cut back by 4 bases and J by 3 bases. Germline V gene lookup returns CDR1 LGHNA and CDR2 YNFKEQ. CDR3 region: CASSPGSRGVYEQYF. CDR3 in DNA: TGTGCCAGCAGCCCCGGTAGCCGGGGGGTCTACGAGCAGTACTTC.

This clonotype has only a few counts. This chain's CDR3 is CASKVRGLNTEAFF. In nucleotides, the CDR3 is TGTGCCAGCAAAGTAAGGGGACTGAACACTGAAGCTTTCTTT. The rearrangement links TRBV7-8 to TRBJ1-1; D possibly corresponds to TRBD1 (5 bases). The CDR3 runs 14 residues. Germline loops: CDR1 SGHVS, CDR2 FQNEAQ. Trimming removed 7 bases from V and 0 bases from J, with 12 bases in between.

This clonotype was recorded many times. The genes are TRBV28 and TRBJ2-1; TRBD2 matches at 8 bases. Germline assignment: CDR1 MDHEN and CDR2 SYDVKM. The CDR3 has 19 amino acids. After removal of 1 base from V and 3 bases from J, the junction contained 14 bases not matched to a gene. The chain's CDR3 is CASSLSPGLGIPNYNEQFF. CDR3 in DNA: TGTGCCAGCAGTTTATCCCCGGGACTAGGGATACCCAACTACAATGAGCAGTTCTTC.

This chain links TRBV6-1 with TRBJ2-2; 9 positions match TRBD2. The J segment lost 0 bases and the V segment lost 5 bases, leaving 1 base of the junction unmatched. The CDR3 length is 15 residues. Germline CDR1 and CDR2: MNHNS and SASEGT. CDR3 in DNA: TGTGCCAGCAGTAGGACTAGCGCGAACACCGGGGAGCTGTTTTTT. This codes for CASSRTSANTGELFF.

The sample holds a few counts of this clonotype. The gene calls are TRBV6-1 and TRBJ1-1; D might be TRBD1 (5 bases). CDR1 MNHNS and CDR2 SASEGT come from the germline V gene. Trimming cost V 5 bases and J 1 base, with 8 bases left between them. CDR3 length: 13 amino acids. The CDR3: CASSIRENTEAFF. In nucleotides, the CDR3 is TGTGCCAGCAGTATCAGGGAGAACACTGAAGCTTTCTTT.

This clonotype was found a few times. This chain uses TRBV2 with TRBJ2-6; 8 bases line up with TRBD1. Germline values: CDR1 SNHLY, CDR2 FYNNEI. There are 15 residues in the CDR3. The J segment lost 2 bases and the V segment lost 11 bases, leaving 8 bases of the junction unmatched. The CDR3 protein is CAARDRFPGANVLTF. DNA for the CDR3: TGTGCCGCCCGGGACAGGTTTCCTGGGGCCAACGTCCTGACTTTC.

This clonotype has just a few counts. DNA for the CDR3: TGTGCCAGCGGCCGGGACACTATCACCGGGGAGCTGTTTTTT. Residues: CASGRDTITGELFF. The chain has TRBV2 and TRBJ2-2; weak D call: TRBD1 (6 bases). Germline V gene data show CDR1 as SNHLY and CDR2 as FYNNEI. Trimming took off 8 bases at V and 4 bases at J, with 14 bases between the two ends. The CDR3 has 14 amino acids.

The rearrangement joins TRBV2 to TRBJ2-5; TRBD2 agrees at 10 bases. Germline V gene data show CDR1 as SNHLY and CDR2 as FYNNEI. The CDR3 has 17 amino acids. V was clipped by 5 bases and J by 5 bases; unmatched bases: 14. CDR3 sequence reads: CASSSWGSGGARETQYF. DNA for the CDR3: TGTGCCAGCAGTTCATGGGGCAGCGGGGGGGCCCGTGAGACCCAGTACTTC.

As for this clonotype: A much larger clone lies a single base off, so this may be a read error. The V gene is TRBV11-3, the J gene TRBJ2-1, with 9 bases lining up with TRBD1. This CDR3 region has 15 residues. Germline V gene lookup returns CDR1 SGHNT and CDR2 YENEEA. Trimming cost V 5 bases and J 7 bases; bases outside gene matches: 9. As DNA, the CDR3 is TGTGCCAGCAGCAATAGACAGGGGGGGGAGAATGAGCAGTTCTTC. Residues: CASSNRQGGENEQFF. Using reference TRBV11-3 and TRBJ2-1 for the parts outside the CDR3, the full variable domain is EAGVVQSPRYKIIEKKQPVAFWCNPISGHNTLYWYLQNLGQGPELLIRYENEEAVDDSQLPKDRFSAERLKGVDSTLKIQPAELGDSAVYLCASSNRQGGENEQFFGPGTRLTVL.

This clonotype has a count of ten or more. The chain couples TRBV12-3 or TRBV12-4 to TRBJ2-1; unclear D gene. The V and J ends lost 6 bases and 7 bases respectively, with 16 bases between them. The CDR3 has 14 amino acids. CDR3 nucleotide sequence: TGTGCCAGCAGGGTTCTATCAAGCGAGAATGAGCAGTTCTTC. This encodes CASRVLSSENEQFF.

This clonotype was seen many times. The rearrangement links TRBV3-1 to TRBJ1-4; D ambiguous. The CDR3 length is 12 residues. Germline CDR1 is LGHDT and CDR2 is YNNKEL (reference sequence). The ends were cut back, 0 bases at V and 11 bases at J, with 7 bases in the middle. The CDR3 DNA follows: TGTGCCAGCAGCCAAGATGGACGGAAACTGTTTTTT. Translation: CASSQDGRKLFF.

This clonotype was found many times. This chain joins TRBV10-3 and TRBJ2-1; D possibly corresponds to TRBD1 (5 bases). Trimming took off 6 bases at V and 7 bases at J, with 10 bases between the two ends. Germline V gene lookup returns CDR1 ENHRY and CDR2 SYGVKD. CDR3 length: 12 residues. CDR3 residues: CAISAPGNEQFF. In DNA form, the CDR3 reads TGTGCCATCAGCGCCCCAGGGAATGAGCAGTTCTTC.

This clonotype was recorded a few times. The chain is built from TRBV7-9 and TRBJ2-4; D unresolved. This CDR3 has 12 residues. Germline V gene sequence: CDR1 SEHNR, CDR2 FQNEAQ (reference sequence). V gave up 3 bases and J gave up 15 bases, with 15 bases separating them. Written as DNA, the CDR3 is TGTGCCAGCAGCTTCGACCGAGATGGCTTGTACTTC. This encodes CASSFDRDGLYF.

In this sample, this clonotype turned up a few times. This chain uses TRBV6-2 or TRBV6-3 with TRBJ2-2; D is unresolved. The CDR3 runs 13 residues. Germline CDR1 reads MNHEY; CDR2 reads SVGEGT. The V gene lost 2 bases and the J gene lost 7 bases, with 8 bases spanning the gap. The CDR3 coding sequence is TGTGCCAGCAGTTACGCCTCTAGCGGGGAGCTGTTTTTT. The encoded protein is CASSYASSGELFF.